Below are 18 T cell receptor beta chains sequenced from a single sample in a study of blood T cell repertoires in COVID-19. The repertoire was sequenced with immunoSEQ multiplex PCR; TCRdb's copy has only in-frame clones and lacks some. The sample lists about 96,000 clones, around 90% occurring once. The sequencing sample was made of peripheral blood. The receptors stem from a human donor with COVID-19, enrolled during active disease. The donor label of this sample is uncertain.

This clone was seen only once. The chain recombines TRBV27 with TRBJ2-7; 7 bases fit TRBD1. CDR3 length: 14 amino acids. Germline trimming cut 4 bases from V and 1 base from J; bases unmatched to any gene: 4. The V gene's germline CDR1 is MNHEY and CDR2 SMNVEV (reference sequence). The CDR3 DNA sequence: TGTGCCAGCAGTTGGGGACAGAATTCCTACGAGCAGTACTTC. Translating it yields CASSWGQNSYEQYF.

The table lists this clone with a count of one. The V and J genes are TRBV29-1 and TRBJ2-5; 9 bases line up with TRBD2. Trimming took 3 bases from V and 3 from J; bases not matched to a gene: 17. Germline V gene lookup returns CDR1 SQVTM and CDR2 ANQGSEA. This CDR3 contains 18 residues. The CDR3 loop reads CSVEMVWDSGGREETQYF. CDR3 coding DNA: TGCAGCGTTGAGATGGTGTGGGACAGCGGGGGGAGAGAAGAGACCCAGTACTTC.

The chain carries TRBV29-1 and TRBJ1-2, with 8 bases identical to TRBD1. CDR3 length: 14 residues. Germline V gene data show CDR1 as SQVTM and CDR2 as ANQGSEA. The J segment lost 8 bases and the V segment lost 2 bases, leaving 10 bases of the junction unmatched. CDR3: CSVEKRATGEGYTF. The CDR3 DNA sequence: TGCAGCGTTGAAAAGAGGGCGACAGGGGAGGGCTACACCTTC.

This clone was seen just once. The rearrangement links TRBV10-3 to TRBJ1-2; D remains ambiguous. Between the trimmed V and J ends, which lost 10 bases and 7 bases, there was a span of 19 bases. The CDR3 extends over 13 amino acids. Germline V gene data show CDR1 as ENHRY and CDR2 as SYGVKD. The CDR3 region is CATNGFNKGGYTF. CDR3 coding DNA: TGTGCCACGAACGGGTTCAATAAAGGTGGCTACACCTTC.

V gene TRBV5-1 combines with J gene TRBJ2-2; TRBD2 agrees at 10 bases. Germline-derived CDR1 and CDR2 are SGHRS and YFSETQ. The CDR3 runs 17 residues. The V gene end was trimmed by 4 bases and the J gene end by 1 base; junction bases not matched to a gene: 7. The CDR3 spells CASSPWIAGGNTGELFF. The CDR3 DNA follows: TGCGCCAGCAGCCCATGGATAGCGGGAGGGAACACCGGGGAGCTGTTTTTT. The full variable domain, completed using reference TRBV5-1 and TRBJ2-2, is KAGVTQTPRYLIKTRGQQVTLSCSPISGHRSVSWYQQTPGQGLQFLFEYFSETQRNKGNFPGRFSGRQFSNSRSEMNVSTLELGDSALYLCASSPWIAGGNTGELFFGEGSRLTVL.

The chain combines TRBV29-1 with TRBJ2-7, with D perhaps TRBD1 (5 bases). The CDR3 length is 13 residues. Trimming took 7 bases from V and 5 from J, leaving 18 bases between them. Looked up from germline, CDR1 is SQVTM and CDR2 is ANQGSEA. CDR3 in amino acids: CSALGQLQNEQYF. The CDR3 bases are TGCAGCGCCCTGGGGCAGTTACAAAACGAGCAGTACTTC.

The gene calls are TRBV6-5 and TRBJ2-7; D uncertain. V dropped 4 bases and J dropped 5 bases, with 9 bases sitting between them. The CDR3 extends over 12 amino acids. CDR1 and CDR2 from the germline V gene are MNHEY and SVGAGI. CDR3 in amino acids: CASSSFRDEQYF. DNA for the CDR3: TGTGCCAGCAGTTCGTTCCGCGACGAGCAGTACTTC.

The V and J genes are TRBV3-1 (or the pseudogene TRBV3-2) and TRBJ2-7, with 9 positions matching TRBD1. In germline, CDR1 is LGHDT, CDR2 YNNKEL (reference sequence). V was clipped by 4 bases and J by 1 base; unmatched bases: 2. The CDR3 extends over 14 amino acids. CDR3 loop: CASSLGTGSYEQYF. As DNA, the CDR3 is TGTGCCAGCAGCCTAGGGACAGGGTCCTACGAGCAGTACTTC.

This clone was observed once. V is TRBV9 and J is TRBJ1-1, with 8 bases lining up with TRBD1. The CDR3 has 17 residues. Germline CDR1 and CDR2: SGDLS and YYNGEE. V lost 0 bases and J lost 1; bases outside the gene matches: 8. CDR3 sequence reads: CASSVGMDGTGNTEAFF. CDR3 coding DNA: TGTGCCAGCAGCGTAGGAATGGACGGGACAGGGAACACTGAAGCTTTCTTT.

The rearrangement uses TRBV2 and TRBJ2-7, with D possibly being TRBD2 (5 bases). Germline loops: CDR1 SNHLY, CDR2 FYNNEI. The CDR3 is 11 residues long. V lost 11 bases to trimming and J lost 8 bases, with 16 bases between them. The CDR3 loop is CAGSSRAQQYF. The DNA of the CDR3 is TGTGCCGGATCCTCGAGGGCACAGCAGTACTTC. The variable domain in full, completed from reference TRBV2 and TRBJ2-7, reads EPEVTQTPSHQVTQMGQEVILRCVPISNHLYFYWYRQILGQKVEFLVSFYNNEISEKSEIFDDQFSVERPDGSNFTLKIRSTKLEDSAMYFCAGSSRAQQYFGPGTRLTVT.

This clone was detected only a few times. The V call is TRBV6-5, the J call TRBJ1-6, with D tentatively TRBD1 (6 bases). Per the germline V gene, CDR1 is MNHEY and CDR2 is SVGAGI. V lost 0 bases, J lost 7 bases, and 10 bases lay in between. The CDR3 covers 15 residues. The CDR3 nucleotides are TGTGCCAGCAGTTACTCGAGTAGGGGGAATTCACCCCTCCACTTT. Its protein is CASSYSSRGNSPLHF.

CDR3 loop: CASSEDRGTGELFF. CDR3 nucleotides: TGCGCCAGCAGCGAGGACAGGGGGACCGGGGAGCTGTTTTTT. This chain connects TRBV5-1 to TRBJ2-2; 10 positions match TRBD1. V gave up 4 bases and J gave up 5 bases; unmatched junction bases: 2. The CDR3 has 14 amino acids. Germline V lookup: CDR1 SGHRS, CDR2 YFSETQ.

The chain combines TRBV6-1 with TRBJ1-4; 8 positions agree with TRBD1. Germline CDR1 and CDR2: MNHNS and SASEGT. The junction had 5 bases not matched to a gene; V was cut back by 2 bases and J by 0 bases. The CDR3 contains 17 residues. As DNA, the CDR3 is TGTGCCAGCAGTGAACGGACAGGGACTTCAACTAATGAAAAACTGTTTTTT. This gives the protein CASSERTGTSTNEKLFF.

The rearrangement uses TRBV7-9 and TRBJ2-1, with 11 bases that match TRBD2. The trim removed 4 bases at V and 9 bases at J, leaving 5 bases unmatched. The CDR3 loop spans 14 amino acids. CDR1 and CDR2 (germline): SEHNR, FQNEAQ (reference sequence). The chain's CDR3 is CASSSTSGAGEQFF. DNA for the CDR3: TGTGCCAGCAGCTCGACTAGCGGGGCTGGTGAGCAGTTCTTC.

CDR3 coding DNA: TGTGCCAGCAGTTCCGGACAGGAATATGGCTACACCTTC. Encoded protein: CASSSGQEYGYTF. J is TRBJ1-2 and V is TRBV28; the match to TRBD1 covers 7 bases. Germline trimming cut 4 bases from V and 5 bases from J; bases unmatched to any gene: 4. The CDR3 totals 13 residues. Per the germline V gene, CDR1 is MDHEN and CDR2 is SYDVKM.

V gene TRBV19 combines with J gene TRBJ1-3; 7 bases fit TRBD1. This CDR3 is built from 16 residues. The junction had 5 bases not matched to a gene; V was cut back by 3 bases and J by 0 bases. Germline-derived CDR1 and CDR2 are LNHDA and SQIVND (reference sequence). Written as DNA, the CDR3 is TGTGCCAGTAGTATTGGACAGGCCAACTCTGGAAACACCATATATTTT. This encodes CASSIGQANSGNTIYF.

V gene TRBV11-3 combines with J gene TRBJ1-1, with D perhaps matching TRBD1 (5 bases). The V gene lost 4 bases and the J gene lost 8 bases, with 17 bases spanning the gap. The germline gives CDR1 SGHNT, CDR2 YENEEA. The CDR3 consists of 14 residues. This CDR3 reads CASSSLAGDLEAFF. The CDR3 DNA sequence: TGTGCCAGCAGCTCGTTGGCGGGGGACTTGGAAGCTTTCTTT.

This CDR3 is CASSPSGGHQPQHF. The CDR3 DNA follows: TGTGCCAGCAGTCCCTCAGGGGGCCATCAGCCCCAGCATTTT. The chain is built from TRBV6-2 or TRBV6-3 and TRBJ1-5; TRBD1 matches 8 bases. V was clipped by 5 bases and J by 5 bases; unmatched bases: 5. CDR1 and CDR2 from the germline V gene are MNHEY and SVGEGT. The CDR3 contains 14 residues.